This T cell receptor (beta chain) is from a study of cytomegalovirus exposure and HLA in healthy donors. The germline CDR1 and CDR2 sequences are KGHSH and LQKENI. The CDR3 spans 17 residues. The J segment lost 3 bases and the V segment lost 3 bases, leaving 3 bases of the junction unmatched. A multiplex PCR was run with 60 Vbeta primers and 13 Jbeta primers. Assay: immunoSEQ multiplex PCR; the TCRdb copy retains only in-frame clones and omits some. This repertoire includes around 190,000 clones. V and J are TRBV18 and TRBJ2-3, with TRBD2 identical over 16 bases. This clonotype originated in a woman under 40 in good health and CMV-seropositive. Sequenced input: PBMCs. The CDR3 bases are TGTGCCAGCTCACCGCCGGGACTAGCGGGGGGGACAGATACGCAGTATTTT. Translated, it gives CASSPPGLAGGTDTQYF.